The clone carrying this TCR beta chain has just a few counts. What it recognizes is unknown. A much larger clone differs by one base, so this may be a read error. The sample belongs to a study of T cells in Graves' hyperthyroidism and ophthalmopathy. Study-wide results and limits: Most thyroid clonotypes with frequency above 0.001 were detected in blood.

Under 12 ml fresh peripheral blood yielded the PBMCs. The CDR3 runs 16 residues. The V gene's germline CDR1 is DFQATT and CDR2 SNEGSKA (reference sequence). There were TCR beta CDR3 regions amplified from RNA transcripts. TCR CDR3 regions were first amplified by RT-PCR with HTBI primers. From the multiplex PCR reads, TCRdb called clonotypes with MiXCR, one entry per CDR3 protein. The sample includes a few hundred thousand distinct CDR3 sequences, approximately 14% of them seen just once. Sequenced material: blood. The gene calls are TRBV20-1 and TRBJ2-1, with 7 bases matching TRBD2. The receptor comes from a young woman with Graves' hyperthyroidism. CDR3 DNA sequence: TGCAGTGCTAGAGATCCCCAAGCGGGGCCTTACAATGAGCAGCTCTTC. Amino acids: CSARDPQAGPYNEQLF.